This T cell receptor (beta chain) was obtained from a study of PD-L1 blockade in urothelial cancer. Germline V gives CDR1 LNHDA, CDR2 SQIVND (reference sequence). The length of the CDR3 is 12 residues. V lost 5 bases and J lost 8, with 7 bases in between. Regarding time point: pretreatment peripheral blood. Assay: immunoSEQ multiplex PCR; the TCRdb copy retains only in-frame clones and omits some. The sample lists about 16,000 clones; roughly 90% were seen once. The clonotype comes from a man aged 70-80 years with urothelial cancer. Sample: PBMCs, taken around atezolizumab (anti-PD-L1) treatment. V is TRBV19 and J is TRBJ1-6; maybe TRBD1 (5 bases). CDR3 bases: TGTGCCAGTAGTCTACAGGATTCACCCCTCCACTTT. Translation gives CASSLQDSPLHF.